This T cell receptor beta chain was recovered during a study of T-cell reconstitution after alpha-beta-depleted transplantation in children. Study results and caveats: Where some patients showed high TCRbeta diversity at day 60, it came from recipient T cells and thymic progenitors that had survived. Roughly two months post-transplant, alpha-beta T cells reportedly originated from several hundred graft clones that had expanded. Fresh T-cell production supplied most of the T-cell counts and diversity seen one year after transplant.

Preparation of the TCRbeta library used unique molecular identifiers. A single record per CDR3 protein comes from TCRdb applying MiXCR to the PCR reads. Of 600,000 to 700,000 distinct CDR3 sequences listed, about an eighth are singletons. The CDR3 is 17 amino acids. Germline V gene sequence: CDR1 SEHNR, CDR2 FQNEAQ (reference sequence). V gave up 4 bases and J gave up 0 bases, with 15 bases separating them. A note on this clonotype: Its matching antigen is unknown.

The sample here was PBMCs, taken before TCRalphabeta/CD19-depleted stem cell transplant. V usage is TRBV7-9 and J usage is TRBJ2-2; a weak D match, TRBD1 (6 bases). This receptor was identified in a girl aged 2 to 9 with congenital amegakaryocytic thrombocytopenia, due to receive a stem cell transplant. CDR3 region: CASSSKRQATNTGELFF. CDR3 DNA: TGTGCCAGCAGCTCTAAACGACAGGCAACGAACACCGGGGAGCTGTTTTTT. Filled out from reference TRBV7-9 and TRBJ2-2, the complete variable domain reads DTGVSQNPRHKITKRGQNVTFRCDPISEHNRLYWYRQTLGQGPEFLTYFQNEAQLEKSRLLSDRFSAERPKGSFSTLEIQRTEQGDSAMYLCASSSKRQATNTGELFFGEGSRLTVL.